Given below is one TCR beta chain in context. The antigen is not known. This specimen comes from a study of T-cell memory formation after mild COVID-19. Whole-study context: There were largely donor-specific TCR clusters.

Trimming shortened V by 4 bases and J by 6 bases, and 14 bases separated the two germline ends. This CDR3 has 14 amino acids. Germline values: CDR1 SGHVS, CDR2 FQNEAQ. TCRdb redid the calling of the 5' RACE reads with MiXCR, one entry per CDR3 protein. This sample has about 410,000 distinct CDR3 sequences; 18% occur once, and the top ten carry around a fifth. Broader study findings: The authors left the SARS-CoV-2 specificity of second-wave clones peaking on day 37 unconfirmed. Some clones that responded turned up in pre-infection memory, which suggests that cross-reactive memory joined in. Clones shrinking between day 15 and 85 showed a balanced CD4/CD8 split, and those that grew later tilted toward CD4+.

The receptor was derived from a man younger than 35 who had mild COVID-19 (a few samples of this study predate the infection). Cell type and time point are not known. This chain uses TRBV7-8 with TRBJ2-3; D is perhaps TRBD2 (6 bases). The sample comprised PBMCs or a T cell subset sorted from them (not recorded which). The chain's CDR3 is CASSSVRGGDTQYF. For the CDR3, the DNA is TGTGCCAGCAGCTCAGTGCGGGGTGGGGATACGCAGTATTTT. Supplemented by reference TRBV7-8 and TRBJ2-3, the full variable domain reads GAGVSQSPRYKVAKRGQDVALRCDPISGHVSLFWYQQALGQGPEFLTYFQNEAQLDKSGLPSDRFFAERPEGSVSTLKIQRTQQEDSAVYLCASSSVRGGDTQYFGPGTRLTVL.